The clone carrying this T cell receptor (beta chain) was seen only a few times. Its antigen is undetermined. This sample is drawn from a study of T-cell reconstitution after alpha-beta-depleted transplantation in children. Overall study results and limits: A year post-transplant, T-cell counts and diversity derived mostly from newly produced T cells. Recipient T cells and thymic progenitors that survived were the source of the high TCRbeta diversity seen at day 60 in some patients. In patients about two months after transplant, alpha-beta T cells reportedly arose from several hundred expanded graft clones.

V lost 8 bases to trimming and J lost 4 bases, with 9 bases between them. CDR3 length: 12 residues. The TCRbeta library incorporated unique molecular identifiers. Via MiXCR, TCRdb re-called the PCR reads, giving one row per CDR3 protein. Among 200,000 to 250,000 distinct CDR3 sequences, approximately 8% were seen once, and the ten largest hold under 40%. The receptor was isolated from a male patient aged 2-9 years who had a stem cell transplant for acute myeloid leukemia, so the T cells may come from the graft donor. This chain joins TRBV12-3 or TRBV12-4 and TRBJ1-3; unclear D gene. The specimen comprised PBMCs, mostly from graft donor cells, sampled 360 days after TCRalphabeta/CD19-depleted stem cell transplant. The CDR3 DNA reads TGTGCCAGCCGCCCGGCCGGAAACACCATATATTTT. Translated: CASRPAGNTIYF.